The T cell receptor (beta chain) described here comes from a study of vaccination effects on CD4 cells after COVID-19. Overall study: Post-vaccine sampling occurred a median 72 days after the second dose. Study-level results: Convalescent patients numbered few in the study; early post-infection timepoints were missing entirely. Marked clonal contraction was seen late after vaccination (in both infection- and vaccine-induced clones).

Clones were read by immunoSEQ multiplex PCR, and TCRdb kept only the in-frame ones, dropping some. Of approximately 40,000 clones listed, around 76% are singletons. Trimming shortened V by 6 bases and J by 2 bases, and 12 bases separated the two germline ends. Germline CDR1 reads SGHAT; CDR2 reads FQDESV (reference sequence). This CDR3 is 14 amino acids long. This clone came up once. Its target is unknown. Isolation of CD4+ T cells took place after 10 days of culture. The infection with SARS-CoV-2 (confirmed by PCR) occurred in this person between March and December 2020. It was two doses of either the BNT162b2 or mRNA-1273 vaccine that participants received. A half-medium replacement with IL-2 medium was carried out on days 3 and 7.

The J gene is TRBJ2-3, the V gene TRBV11-1, with a weak D call TRBD1 (6 bases). The sample consisted of CD4+ T cells from PBMCs cultured without peptide, taken after COVID-19 vaccination. The TCR originated in a human donor who had a prior SARS-CoV-2 infection. This chain's CDR3 is CASSFDRSTDTQYF. CDR3 coding DNA: TGTGCCAGCAGTTTCGACAGGTCCACAGATACGCAGTATTTT.